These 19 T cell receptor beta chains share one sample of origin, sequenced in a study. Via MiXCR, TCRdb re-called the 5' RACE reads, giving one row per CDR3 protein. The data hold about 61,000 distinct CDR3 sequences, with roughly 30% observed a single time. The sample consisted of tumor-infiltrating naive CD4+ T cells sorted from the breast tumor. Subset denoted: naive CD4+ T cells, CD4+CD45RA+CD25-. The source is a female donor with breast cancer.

Written as DNA, the CDR3 is TGTGCCAGCAGCCCCCCCAGGGGTAAAAATGAGCAGTTCTTC. It translates to CASSPPRGKNEQFF. J is TRBJ2-1 and V is TRBV7-6; D possibly corresponds to TRBD1 (6 bases). Looked up from germline, CDR1 is SGHVS and CDR2 is FNYEAQ. The CDR3 length is 14 residues. Trimming removed 5 bases from V and 7 bases from J, with 15 bases in between. The entire variable domain, with the rest obtained from reference TRBV7-6 and TRBJ2-1, is as follows: GAGVSQSPRYKVTKRGQDVALRCDPISGHVSLYWYRQALGQGPEFLTYFNYEAQQDKSGLPNDRFSAERPEGSISTLTIQRTEQRDSAMYRCASSPPRGKNEQFFGPGTRLTVL.

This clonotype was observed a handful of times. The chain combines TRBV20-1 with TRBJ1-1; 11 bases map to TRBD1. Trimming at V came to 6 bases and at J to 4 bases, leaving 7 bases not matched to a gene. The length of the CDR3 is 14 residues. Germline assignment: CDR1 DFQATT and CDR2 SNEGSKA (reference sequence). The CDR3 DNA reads TGCAGTGCGGGGACAGGGGGATTTGGCACTGAAGCTTTCTTT. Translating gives CSAGTGGFGTEAFF.

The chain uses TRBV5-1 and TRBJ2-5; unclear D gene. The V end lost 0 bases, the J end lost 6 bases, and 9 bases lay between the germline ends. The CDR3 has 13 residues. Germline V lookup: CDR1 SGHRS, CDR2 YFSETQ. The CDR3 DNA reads TGCGCCAGCAGCTTGGAAGGGCAAAAGACCCAGTACTTC. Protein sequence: CASSLEGQKTQYF.

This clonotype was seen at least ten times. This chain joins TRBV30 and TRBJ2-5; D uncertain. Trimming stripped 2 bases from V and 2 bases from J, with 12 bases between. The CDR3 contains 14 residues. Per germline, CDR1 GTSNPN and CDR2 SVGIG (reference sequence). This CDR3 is CAWSNLAVQETQYF. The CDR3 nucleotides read TGTGCCTGGAGTAATTTGGCTGTTCAAGAGACCCAGTACTTC.

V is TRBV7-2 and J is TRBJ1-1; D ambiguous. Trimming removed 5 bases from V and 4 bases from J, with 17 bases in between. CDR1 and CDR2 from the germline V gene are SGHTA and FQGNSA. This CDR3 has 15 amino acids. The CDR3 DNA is TGTGCCAGCAGCCCGATGGGGTTCTTGGGCACTGAAGCTTTCTTT. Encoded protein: CASSPMGFLGTEAFF.

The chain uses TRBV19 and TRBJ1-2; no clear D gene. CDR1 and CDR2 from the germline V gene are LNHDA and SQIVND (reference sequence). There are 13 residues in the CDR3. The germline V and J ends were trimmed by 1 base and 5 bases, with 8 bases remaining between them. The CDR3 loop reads CASSIAQYYGYTF. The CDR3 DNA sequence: TGTGCCAGTAGTATAGCCCAGTATTATGGCTACACCTTC.

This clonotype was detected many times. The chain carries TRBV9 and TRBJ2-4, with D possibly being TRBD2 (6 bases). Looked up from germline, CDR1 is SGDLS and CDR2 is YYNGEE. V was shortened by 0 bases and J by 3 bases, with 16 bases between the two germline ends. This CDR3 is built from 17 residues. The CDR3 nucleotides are TGTGCCAGCAGCGTAGATAGCGGAGCGGGTATCAAAAACATTCAGTACTTC. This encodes CASSVDSGAGIKNIQYF.

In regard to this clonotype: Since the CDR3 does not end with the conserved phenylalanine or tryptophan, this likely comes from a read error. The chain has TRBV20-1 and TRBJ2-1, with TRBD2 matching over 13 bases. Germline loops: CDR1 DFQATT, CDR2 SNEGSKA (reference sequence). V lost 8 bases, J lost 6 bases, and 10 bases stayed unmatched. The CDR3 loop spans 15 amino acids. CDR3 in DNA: TGCAGTCCCAGGGGACTAGCGGGGAGAACCAATGAGCAGTTCCTC. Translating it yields CSPRGLAGRTNEQFL.

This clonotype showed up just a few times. The DNA of the CDR3 is TGCAGTGCTAACAGACTAGCGGGGGGGACCCAAGATACGCAGTATTTT. Protein: CSANRLAGGTQDTQYF. The chain links TRBV20-1 to TRBJ2-3, with 14 bases lining up with TRBD2. Germline V lookup: CDR1 DFQATT, CDR2 SNEGSKA (reference sequence). This CDR3 region has 16 residues. The J segment lost 5 bases and the V segment lost 4 bases, leaving 8 bases of the junction unmatched.

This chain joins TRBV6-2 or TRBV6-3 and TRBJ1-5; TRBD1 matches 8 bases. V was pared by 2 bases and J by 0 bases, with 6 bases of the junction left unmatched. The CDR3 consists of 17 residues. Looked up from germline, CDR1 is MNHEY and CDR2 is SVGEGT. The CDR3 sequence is CASSYRLRGPSNQPQHF. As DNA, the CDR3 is TGTGCCAGCAGTTACCGACTCAGGGGGCCTAGCAATCAGCCCCAGCATTTT.

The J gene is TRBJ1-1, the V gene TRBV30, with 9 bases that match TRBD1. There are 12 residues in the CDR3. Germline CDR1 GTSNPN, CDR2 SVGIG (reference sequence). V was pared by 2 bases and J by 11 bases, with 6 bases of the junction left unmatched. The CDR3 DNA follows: TGTGCCTGGAGTCTTACAGGGGGCTGGGCTTTCTTT. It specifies CAWSLTGGWAFF.

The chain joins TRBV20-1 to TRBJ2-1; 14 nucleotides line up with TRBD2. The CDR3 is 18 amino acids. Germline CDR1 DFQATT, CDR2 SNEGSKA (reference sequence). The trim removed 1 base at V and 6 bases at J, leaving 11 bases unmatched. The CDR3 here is CSARVPTRLAGGVNEQFF. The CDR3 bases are TGCAGTGCTAGAGTACCTACAAGACTAGCGGGAGGGGTCAATGAGCAGTTCTTC.

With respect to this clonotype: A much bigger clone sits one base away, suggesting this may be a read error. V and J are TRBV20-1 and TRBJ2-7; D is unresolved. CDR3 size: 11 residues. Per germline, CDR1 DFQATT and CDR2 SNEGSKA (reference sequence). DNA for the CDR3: TGCAATCCACGGAGCTCCTACGAGCAGTACTTC. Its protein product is CNPRSSYEQYF.

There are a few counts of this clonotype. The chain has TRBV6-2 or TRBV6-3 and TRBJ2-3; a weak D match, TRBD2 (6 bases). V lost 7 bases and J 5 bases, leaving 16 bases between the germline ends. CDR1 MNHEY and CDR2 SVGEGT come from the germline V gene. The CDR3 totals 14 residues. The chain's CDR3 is CASTLRRGGDTQYF. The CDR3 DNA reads TGTGCCAGCACCCTTAGGCGGGGAGGAGATACGCAGTATTTT.

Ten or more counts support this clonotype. Here the CDR3 reads CASSLTDSGANVLTF. CDR3 in DNA: TGTGCCAGCAGCTTAACGGACTCTGGGGCCAACGTCCTGACTTTC. The chain recombines TRBV7-3 with TRBJ2-6; D call uncertain. The length of the CDR3 is 15 residues. V lost 0 bases, J lost 0 bases, and 3 bases lay in between. Germline V gives CDR1 SGHTA, CDR2 FQGTGA. Full variable domain (outside the CDR3, taken from reference TRBV7-3 and TRBJ2-6): GAGVSQTPSNKVTEKGKYVELRCDPISGHTALYWYRQSLGQGPEFLIYFQGTGAADDSGLPNDRFFAVRPEGSVSTLKIQRTERGDSAVYLCASSLTDSGANVLTFGAGSRLTVL.

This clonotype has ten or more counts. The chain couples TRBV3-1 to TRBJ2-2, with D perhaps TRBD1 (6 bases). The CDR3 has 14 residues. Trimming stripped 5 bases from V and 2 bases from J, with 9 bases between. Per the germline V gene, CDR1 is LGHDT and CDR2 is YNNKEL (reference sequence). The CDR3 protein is CASSWTANTGELFF. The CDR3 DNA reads TGTGCCAGCAGCTGGACAGCTAACACCGGGGAGCTGTTTTTT.

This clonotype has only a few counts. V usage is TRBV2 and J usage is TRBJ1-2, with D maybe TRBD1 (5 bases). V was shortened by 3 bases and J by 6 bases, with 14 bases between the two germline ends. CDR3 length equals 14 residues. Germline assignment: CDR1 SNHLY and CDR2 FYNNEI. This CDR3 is CASSDNRPGNGYTF. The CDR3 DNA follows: TGTGCCAGCAGTGACAATAGGCCAGGGAATGGCTACACCTTC.

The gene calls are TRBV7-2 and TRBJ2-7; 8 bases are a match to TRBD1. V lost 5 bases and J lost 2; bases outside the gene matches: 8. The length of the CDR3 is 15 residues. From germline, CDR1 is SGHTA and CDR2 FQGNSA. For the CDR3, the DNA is TGTGCCAGCAGCGCCGTAGGACAGGGACCCTACGAGCAGTACTTC. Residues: CASSAVGQGPYEQYF.

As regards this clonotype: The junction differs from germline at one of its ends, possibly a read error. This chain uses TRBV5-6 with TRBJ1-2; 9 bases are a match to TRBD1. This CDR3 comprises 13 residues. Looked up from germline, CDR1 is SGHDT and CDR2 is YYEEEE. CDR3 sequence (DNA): TGTGCCAGCAGCTTGGGGCCCCTAACAGGGGGCCCTTTC. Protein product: CASSLGPLTGGPF.